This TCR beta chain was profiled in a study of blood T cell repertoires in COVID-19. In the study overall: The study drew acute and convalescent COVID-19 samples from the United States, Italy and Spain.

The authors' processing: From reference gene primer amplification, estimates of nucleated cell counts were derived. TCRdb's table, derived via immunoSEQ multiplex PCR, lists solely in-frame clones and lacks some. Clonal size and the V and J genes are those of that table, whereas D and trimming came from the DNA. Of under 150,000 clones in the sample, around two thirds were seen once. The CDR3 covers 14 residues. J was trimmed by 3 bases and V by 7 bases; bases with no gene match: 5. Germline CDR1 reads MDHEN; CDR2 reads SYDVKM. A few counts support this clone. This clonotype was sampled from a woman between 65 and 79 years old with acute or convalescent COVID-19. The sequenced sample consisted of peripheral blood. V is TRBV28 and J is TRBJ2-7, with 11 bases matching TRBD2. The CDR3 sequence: CASIAGGSNYEQYF. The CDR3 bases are TGTGCCAGCATAGCGGGAGGGTCCAACTACGAGCAGTACTTC. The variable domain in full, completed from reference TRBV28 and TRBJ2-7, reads DVKVTQSSRYLVKRTGEKVFLECVQDMDHENMFWYRQDPGLGLRLIYFSYDVKMKEKGDIPEGYSVSREKKERFSLILESASTNQTSMYLCASIAGGSNYEQYFGPGTRLTVT.